These T cell receptor beta chains were read from a single sample in a study of cytomegalovirus exposure and HLA in healthy donors. This table comes from immunoSEQ multiplex PCR, and its TCRdb copy is limited to in-frame clones, with some not included. Here the sample spans roughly 75,000 clones, around 94% being singletons. The sample taken for sequencing was PBMCs. These receptor sequences come from a woman aged 18-30 years in good health and CMV-seropositive. Both conserved end residues are part of each CDR3. D genes are given only for firm matches. Clone size is stated in some rows and not others, as once, few, many or a class when expanded.

V gene	J gene	D gene	clone size	CDR3 protein	CDR3 DNA
TRBV7-2	TRBJ1-4	NA	NA	CASSLMRGGGEKLFF	TGTGCCAGCAGCTTAATGAGGGGAGGTGGTGAAAAACTGTTTTTT
TRBV25-1	TRBJ1-2	NA	NA	CASSEWDTNPNYGYTF	TGTGCCAGCAGTGAATGGGACACGAACCCTAACTATGGCTACACCTTC
TRBV28	TRBJ2-7	TRBD1	NA	CASRRDRGFYEQYF	TGTGCCAGCAGGCGGGACAGGGGATTTTACGAGCAGTACTTC
TRBV5-4	TRBJ2-7	TRBD1	NA	CASSLDPGQGAGEQYF	TGTGCCAGCAGCTTGGATCCGGGACAGGGGGCTGGCGAGCAGTACTTC
TRBV15	TRBJ1-2	NA	NA	CATRGGAGGTNYGYTF	TGTGCCACCAGGGGGGGGGCGGGGGGAACTAACTATGGCTACACCTTC
TRBV9	TRBJ2-7	NA	NA	CASSVGLTSSYEQYF	TGTGCCAGCAGCGTCGGACTAACGTCCTCCTACGAGCAGTACTTC
TRBV7-3	TRBJ2-3	TRBD2	NA	CASSPRAGAGTDTQYF	TGTGCCAGCAGCCCCCGGGCGGGAGCGGGCACAGATACGCAGTATTTT
TRBV28	TRBJ2-7	NA	NA	CASSLSAGSWKNEQYF	TGTGCCAGCAGTTTGTCGGCAGGGTCATGGAAAAACGAGCAGTACTTC
TRBV7-8	TRBJ2-1	TRBD2	NA	CASSLGSRLAVSYNEQFF	TGTGCCAGCAGCTTAGGATCCCGACTAGCGGTTTCCTACAATGAGCAGTTCTTC
TRBV28	TRBJ1-2	TRBD1	NA	CASSFGTGGGYGYTF	TGTGCCAGCAGTTTCGGGACAGGGGGCGGCTATGGCTACACCTTC
TRBV5-1	TRBJ2-7	NA	NA	CASSLQTENYEQYF	TGCGCCAGCAGCTTGCAAACTGAAAATTACGAGCAGTACTTC
TRBV5-1	TRBJ2-3	TRBD2	NA	CASSQGLALATDTQYF	TGCGCCAGCAGCCAGGGACTAGCGCTAGCCACAGATACGCAGTATTTT
TRBV13	TRBJ2-7	TRBD1	NA	CASSLGTAYEQYF	TGTGCCAGCAGCTTGGGGACAGCCTACGAGCAGTACTTC
TRBV7-9	TRBJ2-1	NA	NA	CASSPGGQAYNEQFF	TGTGCCAGCAGCCCCGGTGGACAAGCCTACAATGAGCAGTTCTTC
TRBV11-3	TRBJ1-2	NA	NA	CASSLSGVLGYTF	TGTGCCAGCAGCTTATCCGGGGTCCTTGGCTACACCTTC
TRBV15	TRBJ2-1	NA	NA	CATSREKYGVTYNEQFF	TGTGCCACCAGCAGAGAAAAGTACGGGGTTACCTACAATGAGCAGTTCTTC
TRBV6-1	TRBJ2-1	TRBD2	NA	CASSEVRTSGGTRYNEQFF	TGTGCCAGCAGTGAAGTTAGGACTAGCGGGGGGACACGTTACAATGAGCAGTTCTTC
TRBV11-2	TRBJ1-2	TRBD1	NA	CASSVNRGGYTF	TGTGCCAGCAGCGTTAACAGGGGTGGCTACACCTTC
TRBV11-2	TRBJ1-6	NA	NA	CASSLAGGYNSPLHF	TGTGCCAGCAGCTTGGCCGGGGGGTATAATTCACCCCTCCACTTT
TRBV19	TRBJ2-7	NA	NA	CASSLGGVPYEQYF	TGTGCCAGTAGTCTAGGGGGGGTCCCCTACGAGCAGTACTTC
TRBV28	TRBJ2-7	NA	NA	CASSLGNYEQYF	TGTGCCAGCAGTTTAGGCAACTACGAGCAGTACTTC
TRBV2	TRBJ1-1	NA	NA	CASSDEMNTEAFF	TGTGCCAGCAGTGATGAGATGAACACTGAAGCTTTCTTT
TRBV19	TRBJ1-4	NA	once	CASSIRAAEKLFF	TGTGCCAGTAGTATCAGGGCAGCCGAAAAACTGTTTTTT
TRBV28	TRBJ2-3	NA	NA	CASSLDLGWGASTDTQYF	TGTGCCAGCAGTTTAGATCTAGGGTGGGGAGCCAGCACAGATACGCAGTATTTT
TRBV7-6	TRBJ1-5	NA	NA	CASSLGPGEGVNQPQHF	TGTGCCAGCAGCTTAGGCCCCGGGGAGGGGGTTAATCAGCCCCAGCATTTT
TRBV7-2	TRBJ2-7	TRBD1	NA	CASSLGQTGGGYEQYF	TGTGCCAGCAGCTTAGGACAGACAGGGGGCGGGTACGAGCAGTACTTC
TRBV6-1	TRBJ1-2	NA	once	CASRGHNGYTF	TGTGCCAGCAGGGGACACAATGGCTACACCTTC
TRBV7-2	TRBJ1-2	TRBD1	once	CASSLAGQGRRGYTF	TGTGCCAGCAGCTTAGCAGGACAGGGGCGGCGAGGCTACACCTTC
TRBV5-1	TRBJ2-1	TRBD2	NA	CASSLDSGILSIKNNHEQFF	TGCGCCAGCAGCTTGGACAGCGGGATCCTCTCAATTAAGAATAACCATGAGCAGTTCTTC